Below are 3 T cell receptor beta chains sequenced from a single sample in a study of OX40 agonist ivuxolimab in advanced cancers. The library relied on the immunoSEQ multiplex PCR assay. The clones in this table, taken by TCRdb from immuneACCESS, are in-frame only. Not every clone is retained; where verified, under half of the shortfall comes from an unresolved V gene, and the cause of the rest is unknown. The sample yields approximately 99,000 clones; around 85% were counted once. The ten largest clones take up over 4.5% of the sample. Sequencing used CD4+ or CD8+ T cells sorted from blood, obtained in a trial of the OX40 agonist ivuxolimab. The receptors were gathered from an adult with an advanced solid tumor such as melanoma, head and neck, liver or kidney cancer.

The genes are TRBV30 and TRBJ2-1; 10 bases align to TRBD1. The germline V gene has CDR1 GTSNPN and CDR2 SVGIG (reference sequence). The CDR3 runs to 14 residues. V shed 2 bases and J 5 bases; nucleotides not matched to a gene: 3. For the CDR3, the DNA is TGTGCCTGGAGTAGGGGACAGGGGAACAATGAGCAGTTCTTC. Translating gives CAWSRGQGNNEQFF.

The chain is built from TRBV5-4 and TRBJ2-7; D gene unclear. Germline V CDR1 and CDR2: SGHNT, YYREEE (reference sequence). V was shortened by 3 bases and J by 5 bases, with 6 bases between the two germline ends. The CDR3 extends over 11 amino acids. The CDR3 spells CASSYLNEQYF. CDR3 nucleotides: TGTGCCAGCAGCTATTTAAACGAGCAGTACTTC. Drawing the rest from reference TRBV5-4 and TRBJ2-7, the complete variable domain is ETGVTQSPTHLIKTRGQQVTLRCSSQSGHNTVSWYQQALGQGPQFIFQYYREEENGRGNFPPRFSGLQFPNYSSELNVNALELDDSALYLCASSYLNEQYFGPGTRLTVT.

This clone was counted only a few times. The chain employs TRBV6-5 and TRBJ1-1; the match to TRBD1 covers 9 bases. The CDR3 has 14 residues. Germline loops: CDR1 MNHEY, CDR2 SVGAGI. J was trimmed by 4 bases and V by 4 bases; bases with no gene match: 4. For the CDR3, the DNA is TGTGCCAGCAGTTGGAACAGGGGGCGCACTGAAGCTTTCTTT. Its protein product is CASSWNRGRTEAFF.